This entry lists 20 T cell receptor beta chains sequenced from one sample in a study of blood T cell repertoires in COVID-19. Assay: immunoSEQ multiplex PCR; the TCRdb copy retains only in-frame clones and omits some. The sample has around 160,000 clones, 87% seen once. The sample was PBMCs or T cells enriched from blood (not recorded which). These receptors were collected from a woman aged 40 to 50 who had been exposed to COVID-19.

The rearrangement links TRBV7-9 to TRBJ1-1; maybe TRBD1 (5 bases). This CDR3 region has 10 residues. Germline assignment: CDR1 SEHNR and CDR2 FQNEAQ (reference sequence). Trimming took 11 bases from V and 7 from J, leaving 11 bases between them. DNA for the CDR3: TGTGCCGAGGAAGGGGATGAAGCTTTCTTT. Translating gives CAEEGDEAFF.

This clone was picked up one time. The chain joins TRBV5-4 to TRBJ2-5, with 13 bases fitting TRBD2. CDR1 and CDR2 from the germline V gene are SGHNT and YYREEE (reference sequence). The CDR3 length is 14 residues. V shed 5 bases, J shed 4 bases, and the junction held 2 bases outside the gene matches. CDR3 protein: CASRLAGGSETQYF. The CDR3 DNA reads as TGTGCCAGCAGACTAGCGGGAGGGTCAGAGACCCAGTACTTC. Drawing the rest from reference TRBV5-4 and TRBJ2-5, the complete variable domain is ETGVTQSPTHLIKTRGQQVTLRCSSQSGHNTVSWYQQALGQGPQFIFQYYREEENGRGNFPPRFSGLQFPNYSSELNVNALELDDSALYLCASRLAGGSETQYFGPGTRLLVL.

The CDR3 DNA is TGTGCCAGCAGTTCCAGGGATTCACCCCTCCACTTT. This translates into CASSSRDSPLHF. The chain uses TRBV7-9 and TRBJ1-6, with D perhaps matching TRBD1 (5 bases). CDR3 length equals 12 residues. Trimming removed 6 bases from V and 8 bases from J, with 8 bases in between. The V gene's germline CDR1 is SEHNR and CDR2 FQNEAQ (reference sequence).

V and J are TRBV11-2 and TRBJ1-5; 10 bases are shared with TRBD1. The CDR3 sequence is 15 residues long. Germline V gene lookup returns CDR1 SGHAT and CDR2 FQNNGV. V shed 3 bases and J 8 bases; nucleotides not matched to a gene: 7. CDR3 region: CASSFAGQGNEPQHF. CDR3 coding DNA: TGTGCCAGCAGCTTCGCGGGACAGGGGAATGAGCCCCAGCATTTT.

This chain uses TRBV7-3 with TRBJ2-3; D not resolved. This CDR3 has 13 residues. V was clipped by 4 bases and J by 1 base, with 6 bases between them. The germline gives CDR1 SGHTA, CDR2 FQGTGA. CDR3 bases: TGTGCCAGCAGCTCCCCGGGCACAGATACGCAGTATTTT. It yields the protein CASSSPGTDTQYF.

The chain has TRBV7-9 and TRBJ2-3; D might be TRBD1 (7 bases). CDR3 length equals 15 residues. With 7 bases removed from V and 2 bases from J, the gap between germline ends came to 16 bases. CDR1 SEHNR and CDR2 FQNEAQ come from the germline V gene (reference sequence). The CDR3: CASTIPGGPTDTQYF. The DNA for the CDR3 is TGTGCCAGCACCATCCCAGGGGGGCCCACAGATACGCAGTATTTT.

This chain uses TRBV7-3 with TRBJ2-2; possibly TRBD1 for D (5 bases). V was clipped by 5 bases and J by 1 base, with 8 bases between them. This CDR3 spans 14 amino acids. Germline CDR1 SGHTA, CDR2 FQGTGA. The CDR3, as DNA: TGTGCCAGCAGCCCCCAGGGGAACACCGGGGAGCTGTTTTTT. This sequence encodes CASSPQGNTGELFF.

With respect to this clone: At the DNA level, this CDR3 is encoded by other sequences in the same sample as well. The V and J genes are TRBV5-4 and TRBJ1-2, with a weak D call TRBD1 (6 bases). The length of the CDR3 is 17 residues. Trimming took 0 bases from V and 6 from J, leaving 21 bases between them. Germline values: CDR1 SGHNT, CDR2 YYREEE (reference sequence). The CDR3 DNA reads as TGTGCCAGCAGCTTGGGGACCGGGACATATCCCAACCATGGCTACACCTTC. As protein: CASSLGTGTYPNHGYTF.

The chain has TRBV7-9 and TRBJ2-5; 14 bases align to TRBD2. The trim removed 4 bases at V and 4 bases at J, leaving 11 bases unmatched. The germline V gene encodes CDR1 SEHNR and CDR2 FQNEAQ (reference sequence). This CDR3 comprises 18 residues. CDR3 region: CASSSRLAGGPGAETQYF. CDR3 nucleotides: TGTGCCAGCAGCTCACGACTAGCGGGAGGGCCGGGGGCAGAGACCCAGTACTTC.

This chain connects TRBV7-2 to TRBJ2-1; no definite D call. The V end lost 3 bases, the J end lost 12 bases, and 9 bases lay between the germline ends. Germline assignment: CDR1 SGHTA and CDR2 FQGNSA. This CDR3 region has 11 residues. As DNA, the CDR3 is TGTGCCAGCAGCTTGCGGCTAGTGCAGTTCTTC. It translates to CASSLRLVQFF.

This clone appeared once. The chain uses TRBV19 and TRBJ2-7; 8 nucleotides line up with TRBD1. With V trimmed by 1 base and J by 5 bases, 4 bases remained unmatched. CDR1 LNHDA and CDR2 SQIVND come from the germline V gene (reference sequence). The CDR3 is made up of 14 amino acids. The CDR3 nucleotides are TGTGCCAGTAGTATAGTGGGACAGGTTAACGAGCAGTACTTC. Its protein is CASSIVGQVNEQYF.

The gene calls are TRBV27 and TRBJ2-3; possibly TRBD2 for D (5 bases). The length of the CDR3 is 15 residues. Per the germline V gene, CDR1 is MNHEY and CDR2 is SMNVEV (reference sequence). V lost 5 bases and J 0 bases, leaving 12 bases between the germline ends. DNA for the CDR3: TGTGCCAGCAGTCCGGGATCAATTAGCACAGATACGCAGTATTTT. It encodes CASSPGSISTDTQYF.

The chain couples TRBV4-3 to TRBJ2-7, with 7 nucleotides matching TRBD2. There are 14 residues in the CDR3. CDR1 and CDR2 from the germline V gene are LGHNA and YSLEER. V was pared by 1 base and J by 2 bases, with 2 bases of the junction left unmatched. The CDR3 is CASSQGDYTYEQYF. The DNA for the CDR3 is TGCGCCAGCAGCCAAGGGGACTATACCTACGAGCAGTACTTC.

The V call is TRBV3-1 (or the pseudogene TRBV3-2), the J call TRBJ2-3; D uncertain. Germline CDR1 reads LGHDT; CDR2 reads YNNKEL (reference sequence). Trimming shortened V by 4 bases and J by 6 bases, and 17 bases separated the two germline ends. This CDR3 spans 15 amino acids. This CDR3 reads CASSRPGERPDTQYF. The CDR3 bases are TGTGCCAGCAGCCGTCCCGGAGAACGGCCCGATACGCAGTATTTT.

The chain has TRBV16 and TRBJ1-2; D is undetermined. Germline loops: CDR1 KGHSY, CDR2 FQNENV. V lost 3 bases to trimming and J lost 5 bases, with 13 bases between them. The CDR3 spans 14 residues. The CDR3 sequence: CASSHLGRGYGYTF. DNA of the CDR3: TGTGCCAGCAGCCACCTAGGGCGCGGGTATGGCTACACCTTC.

V and J are TRBV21-1 and TRBJ1-4; the D call in the table, TRBD1, was not verified against the DNA. TRBV21-1 is recorded as a pseudogene. The CDR3 contains 15 residues. DNA for the CDR3: TGTGCCAGCAGCAGACAGGGAACGACTAATGAAAAACTGTTTTTT. This encodes CASSRQGTTNEKLFF.

This clone turned up a few times. The rearrangement uses TRBV9 and TRBJ1-1; possible D gene TRBD1, 5 bases. CDR1 is SGDLS, CDR2 YYNGEE, per germline. The CDR3 is 14 amino acids. The V end lost 4 bases, the J end lost 1 base, and 11 bases lay between the germline ends. CDR3 loop: CASSPRTPNTEAFF. The CDR3 nucleotides read TGTGCCAGCAGCCCTCGGACACCGAACACTGAAGCTTTCTTT.

V and J are TRBV11-2 and TRBJ2-5; the D gene is possibly TRBD1 (6 bases). In germline, CDR1 is SGHAT, CDR2 FQNNGV. V was pared by 3 bases and J by 1 base, with 12 bases between. This CDR3 region has 15 residues. The CDR3 sequence: CASSLADRIQETQYF. CDR3 bases: TGTGCCAGCAGCTTGGCCGACAGGATCCAAGAGACCCAGTACTTC.

V and J are TRBV10-3 and TRBJ2-2; the match to TRBD2 covers 9 bases. CDR1 is ENHRY and CDR2 is SYGVKD in the germline V gene. The length of the CDR3 is 13 residues. With V trimmed by 10 bases and J by 5 bases, 5 bases remained unmatched. Written as DNA, the CDR3 is TGTGCCACCGGAGCGGGGGGTACCGGGGAGCTGTTTTTT. Its protein is CATGAGGTGELFF.

The chain recombines TRBV4-1 with TRBJ2-5; TRBD2 matches at 8 bases. Trimming at V came to 1 base and at J to 6 bases, leaving 4 bases not matched to a gene. This CDR3 contains 14 residues. From germline, CDR1 is MGHRA and CDR2 YSYEKL. CDR3 DNA: TGCGCCAGCAGCCAAGCGGGGGGGGACCAGACCCAGTACTTC. This gives the protein CASSQAGGDQTQYF.